One sample yielded the 8 T cell receptor beta chains listed below, sequenced in a study of blood T cell repertoires in COVID-19. Clones were read by immunoSEQ multiplex PCR, and TCRdb kept only the in-frame ones, dropping some. The table lists approximately 210,000 clones, around 82% of them singletons. The material sequenced was peripheral blood. Source of these receptors: a woman aged 40 to 49 with acute or convalescent COVID-19.

The chain recombines TRBV15 with TRBJ1-1, with no clear D. Germline CDR1 reads LNHNV; CDR2 reads YYDKDF (reference sequence). Trimming took off 0 bases at V and 6 bases at J, with 17 bases between the two ends. This CDR3 comprises 16 residues. In DNA form, the CDR3 reads TGTGCCACCAGCAGAGACCCCGAACCGTACCGGGCTGAAGCTTTCTTT. Protein product: CATSRDPEPYRAEAFF.

This clone appeared once. The gene calls are TRBV12-5 and TRBJ2-2; D gene uncertain. CDR3 length equals 12 residues. V gave up 4 bases and J gave up 8 bases, with 8 bases separating them. In germline, CDR1 is LGHNT, CDR2 FRNRAP. The CDR3 sequence: CASGSGSGELFF. CDR3 DNA sequence: TGTGCTAGTGGTTCGGGTTCGGGGGAGCTGTTTTTT. Full variable domain (outside the CDR3, taken from reference TRBV12-5 and TRBJ2-2): DARVTQTPRHKVTEMGQEVTMRCQPILGHNTVFWYRQTMMQGLELLAYFRNRAPLDDSGMPKDRFSAEMPDATLATLKIQPSEPRDSAVYFCASGSGSGELFFGEGSRLTVL.

The chain combines TRBV6-5 with TRBJ1-1; a weak D match, TRBD1 (6 bases). The CDR3 runs to 13 residues. In germline, CDR1 is MNHEY, CDR2 SVGAGI. Trimming cost V 5 bases and J 5 bases, with 12 bases left between them. CDR3 protein: CASSPLRGTEAFF. The DNA for the CDR3 is TGTGCCAGCAGTCCCCTGAGGGGGACTGAAGCTTTCTTT.

The chain is built from TRBV15 and TRBJ2-7; 7 nucleotides line up with TRBD2. The germline gives CDR1 LNHNV, CDR2 YYDKDF (reference sequence). The V segment lost 0 bases and the J segment 1 base; nucleotides outside the gene matches: 3. This CDR3 has 15 residues. The CDR3 region is CATSREGGLSYEQYF. The CDR3 region has the DNA TGTGCCACCAGCAGAGAGGGAGGGTTATCCTACGAGCAGTACTTC.

This clone was seen only once. J is TRBJ2-1 and V is TRBV2; D gene unclear. CDR1 SNHLY and CDR2 FYNNEI come from the germline V gene. This CDR3 contains 11 residues. V lost 7 bases and J lost 9, with 10 bases in between. The CDR3 here is CASNYYGEQFF. As DNA, the CDR3 is TGTGCCAGCAATTATTACGGTGAGCAGTTCTTC.

In its sample, this clone was seen once. V and J are TRBV24-1 and TRBJ2-5; 9 nucleotides match TRBD1. CDR1 KGHDR and CDR2 SFDVKD come from the germline V gene. Trimming took 8 bases from V and 3 from J; bases not matched to a gene: 6. The CDR3 has 14 residues. DNA for the CDR3: TGTGCCACCAAACTCAGGGACAGGGAAGAGACCCAGTACTTC. Its translation is CATKLRDREETQYF.

V and J are TRBV7-2 and TRBJ2-7, with TRBD2 as a possible D gene (6 bases). Trimming took off 0 bases at V and 6 bases at J, with 18 bases between the two ends. Germline V lookup: CDR1 SGHTA, CDR2 FQGNSA. The CDR3 length is 16 residues. This CDR3 is CASSLAPGGMGGEQYF. In DNA, the CDR3 is TGTGCCAGCAGCTTAGCGCCCGGCGGGATGGGGGGCGAGCAGTACTTC.

The sample holds a few counts of this clone. The V call is TRBV6-5, the J call TRBJ2-1; TRBD1 aligns across 8 bases. With V trimmed by 5 bases and J by 6 bases, 9 bases remained unmatched. The CDR3 contains 15 residues. The germline CDR1 and CDR2 sequences are MNHEY and SVGAGI. The CDR3 sequence: CASSPGQGFGNEQFF. The CDR3 DNA sequence: TGTGCCAGCAGTCCTGGACAGGGTTTTGGCAATGAGCAGTTCTTC.